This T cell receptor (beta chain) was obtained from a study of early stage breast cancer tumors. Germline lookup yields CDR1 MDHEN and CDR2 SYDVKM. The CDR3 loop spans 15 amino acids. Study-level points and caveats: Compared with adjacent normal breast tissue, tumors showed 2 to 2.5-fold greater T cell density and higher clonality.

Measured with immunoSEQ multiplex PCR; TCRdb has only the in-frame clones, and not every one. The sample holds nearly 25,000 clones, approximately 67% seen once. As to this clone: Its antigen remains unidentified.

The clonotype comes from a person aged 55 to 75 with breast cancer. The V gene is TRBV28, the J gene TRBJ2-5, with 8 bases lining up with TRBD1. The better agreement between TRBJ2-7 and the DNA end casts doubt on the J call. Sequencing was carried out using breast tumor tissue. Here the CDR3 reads CASSSTGGFFYEQYF. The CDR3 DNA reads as TGTGCCAGCAGTTCCACAGGGGGGTTTTTCTACGAGCAGTACTTC.